This TCR beta chain was captured in a study of T cell responses to AZD1222 COVID-19 vaccine. In the study overall: Second-dose schedules of about 4 or about 12 weeks were combined. Study results and limitations: Dominant CD4 TCR responses targeted spike regions 160-218 and 743-854. Donors skewed white British and female; clonal diversity was possibly underestimated. Nearly half of spike-specific TCRs reportedly target variant regions that are unmutated in the B.1.351 and B.1.1.7 variants.

As for this clone: Antigen unknown.

Only in-frame clones appear in the TCRdb table, and some are missing; sequencing was by immunoSEQ multiplex PCR. The profile covers about 120,000 clones, with about 91% appearing a single time and less than 6% taken by the ten largest. Germline lookup yields CDR1 LNHDA and CDR2 SQIVND (reference sequence). The CDR3 loop spans 14 amino acids. V was trimmed by 5 bases and J by 3 bases, leaving 10 bases between them. This receptor was taken from an adult in good health. The gene calls are TRBV19 and TRBJ1-4; D gene uncertain. This specimen was peripheral blood, taken on day 0 of AZD1222 vaccination. The CDR3 reads CASSARGSNEKLFF. Written as DNA, the CDR3 is TGTGCCAGTAGTGCCCGGGGTTCTAATGAAAAACTGTTTTTT.